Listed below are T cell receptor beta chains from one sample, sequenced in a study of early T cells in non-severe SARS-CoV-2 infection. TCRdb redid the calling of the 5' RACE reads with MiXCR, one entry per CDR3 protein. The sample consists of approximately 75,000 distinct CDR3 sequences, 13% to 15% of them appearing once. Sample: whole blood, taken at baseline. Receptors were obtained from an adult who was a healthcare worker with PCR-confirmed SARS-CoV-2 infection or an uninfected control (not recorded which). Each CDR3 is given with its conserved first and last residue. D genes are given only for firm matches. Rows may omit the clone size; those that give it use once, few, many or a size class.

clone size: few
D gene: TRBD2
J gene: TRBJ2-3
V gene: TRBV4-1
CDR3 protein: CASSPSGSTDTQYF
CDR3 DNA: TGCGCCAGCAGCCCTAGCGGTAGCACAGATACGCAGTATTTT

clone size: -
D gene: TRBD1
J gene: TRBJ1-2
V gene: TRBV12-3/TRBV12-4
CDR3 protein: CASSLRTGGIGYTF
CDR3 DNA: TGTGCCAGCAGTTTAAGGACAGGGGGCATTGGCTACACCTTC

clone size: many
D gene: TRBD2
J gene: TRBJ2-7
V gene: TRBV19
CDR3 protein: CASSRWGLADRYEQYF
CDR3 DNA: TGTGCCAGTAGTAGGTGGGGACTAGCGGATCGTTACGAGCAGTACTTC

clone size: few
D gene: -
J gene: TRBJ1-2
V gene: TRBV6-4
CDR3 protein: CASSSGARGYTF
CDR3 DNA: TGTGCCAGCAGTTCCGGGGCCCGGGGCTACACCTTC

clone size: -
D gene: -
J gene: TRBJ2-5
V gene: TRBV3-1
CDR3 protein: CASSQRSGAETQYF
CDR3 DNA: TGTGCCAGCAGCCAACGGTCGGGAGCCGAGACCCAGTACTTC

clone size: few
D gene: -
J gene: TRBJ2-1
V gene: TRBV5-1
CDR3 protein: CASSLETYNEQFF
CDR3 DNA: TGCGCCAGCAGCTTGGAAACTTACAATGAGCAGTTCTTC

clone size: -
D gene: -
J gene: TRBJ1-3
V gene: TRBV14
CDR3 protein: CASSQTSSGNTIYF
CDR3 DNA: TGTGCCAGCAGCCAGACAAGCTCTGGAAACACCATATATTTT

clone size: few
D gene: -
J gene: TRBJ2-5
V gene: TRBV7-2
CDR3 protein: CASSTGLQETQYF
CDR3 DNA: TGTGCCAGCAGCACCGGACTGCAAGAGACCCAGTACTTC

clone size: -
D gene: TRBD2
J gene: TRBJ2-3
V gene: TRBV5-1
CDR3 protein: CASSHTRTSGKDTQYF
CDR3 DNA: TGCGCCAGCAGTCATACCAGGACTAGCGGGAAAGATACGCAGTATTTT

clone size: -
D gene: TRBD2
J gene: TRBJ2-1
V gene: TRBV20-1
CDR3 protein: CSAPGLAGHPLF
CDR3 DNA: TGCAGTGCGCCGGGACTAGCGGGCCACCCGCTCTTC

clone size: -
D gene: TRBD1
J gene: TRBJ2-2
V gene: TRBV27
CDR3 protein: CASTSYSTGDTGELFF
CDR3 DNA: TGTGCCAGCACCTCCTACAGTACAGGGGACACCGGGGAGCTGTTTTTT

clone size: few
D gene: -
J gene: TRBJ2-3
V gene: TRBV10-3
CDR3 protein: CAISMGGQGRRDTQYF
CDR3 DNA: TGTGCCATCAGTATGGGAGGGCAGGGGCGTAGAGATACGCAGTATTTT

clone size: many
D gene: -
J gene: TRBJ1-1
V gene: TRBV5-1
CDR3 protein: CASSPGSGWKTEAFF
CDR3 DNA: TGCGCCAGCAGCCCCGGGTCGGGGTGGAAGACTGAAGCTTTCTTT

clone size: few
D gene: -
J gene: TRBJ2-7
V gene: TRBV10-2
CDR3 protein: CASSPSGPSYEQYF
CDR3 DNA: TGCGCCAGCAGCCCCTCGGGGCCCTCCTACGAGCAGTACTTC

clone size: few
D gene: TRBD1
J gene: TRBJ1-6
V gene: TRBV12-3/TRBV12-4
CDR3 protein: CASSKTGTLPSPLHF
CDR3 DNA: TGTGCCAGCAGTAAGACAGGGACTCTTCCTTCACCCCTCCACTTT

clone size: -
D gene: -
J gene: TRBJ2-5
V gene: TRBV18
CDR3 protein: CASSPDGGKQETQYF
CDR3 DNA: TGTGCCAGCTCACCTGATGGCGGGAAACAAGAGACCCAGTACTTC

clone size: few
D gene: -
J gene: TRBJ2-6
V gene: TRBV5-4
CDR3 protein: CASSLGHTSGANVLTF
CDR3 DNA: TGTGCCAGCAGCCTGGGACACACCTCTGGGGCCAACGTCCTGACTTTC

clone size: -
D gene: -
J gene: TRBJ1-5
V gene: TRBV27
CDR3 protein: CASSLRGGGQPQHF
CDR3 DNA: TGTGCCAGCAGTTTGCGGGGAGGCGGGCAGCCCCAGCATTTT